This TCR beta chain was documented in a study of blood T cell repertoires in COVID-19. The wider study: T cells, B-cell-depleted T cells, or PBMCs provided the cDNA or gDNA that served as material.

The CDR3 totals 15 residues. Trimming took 2 bases from V and 0 from J, leaving 8 bases between them. CDR1 LGHDT and CDR2 YNNKEL come from the germline V gene (reference sequence). As originally analysed: Amplification with reference gene primers provided the estimates of nucleated cell counts. TCRdb's table, derived via immunoSEQ multiplex PCR, lists solely in-frame clones and lacks some. The V and J calls and clone size were taken over from that table, and D and trimming were inferred from the DNA. The repertoire holds 80,000 to 95,000 clones, 86% seen once, with around 26% in the top ten. The sequence was collected from a man aged 50 or older with active or convalescent COVID-19. This chain joins TRBV3-1 (or the pseudogene TRBV3-2) and TRBJ1-5; no reliable D call. The sample comprised peripheral blood. Here the CDR3 DNA reads TGTGCCAGCAGCCAAAACGGTTATAGCAATCAGCCCCAGCATTTT. This encodes CASSQNGYSNQPQHF.